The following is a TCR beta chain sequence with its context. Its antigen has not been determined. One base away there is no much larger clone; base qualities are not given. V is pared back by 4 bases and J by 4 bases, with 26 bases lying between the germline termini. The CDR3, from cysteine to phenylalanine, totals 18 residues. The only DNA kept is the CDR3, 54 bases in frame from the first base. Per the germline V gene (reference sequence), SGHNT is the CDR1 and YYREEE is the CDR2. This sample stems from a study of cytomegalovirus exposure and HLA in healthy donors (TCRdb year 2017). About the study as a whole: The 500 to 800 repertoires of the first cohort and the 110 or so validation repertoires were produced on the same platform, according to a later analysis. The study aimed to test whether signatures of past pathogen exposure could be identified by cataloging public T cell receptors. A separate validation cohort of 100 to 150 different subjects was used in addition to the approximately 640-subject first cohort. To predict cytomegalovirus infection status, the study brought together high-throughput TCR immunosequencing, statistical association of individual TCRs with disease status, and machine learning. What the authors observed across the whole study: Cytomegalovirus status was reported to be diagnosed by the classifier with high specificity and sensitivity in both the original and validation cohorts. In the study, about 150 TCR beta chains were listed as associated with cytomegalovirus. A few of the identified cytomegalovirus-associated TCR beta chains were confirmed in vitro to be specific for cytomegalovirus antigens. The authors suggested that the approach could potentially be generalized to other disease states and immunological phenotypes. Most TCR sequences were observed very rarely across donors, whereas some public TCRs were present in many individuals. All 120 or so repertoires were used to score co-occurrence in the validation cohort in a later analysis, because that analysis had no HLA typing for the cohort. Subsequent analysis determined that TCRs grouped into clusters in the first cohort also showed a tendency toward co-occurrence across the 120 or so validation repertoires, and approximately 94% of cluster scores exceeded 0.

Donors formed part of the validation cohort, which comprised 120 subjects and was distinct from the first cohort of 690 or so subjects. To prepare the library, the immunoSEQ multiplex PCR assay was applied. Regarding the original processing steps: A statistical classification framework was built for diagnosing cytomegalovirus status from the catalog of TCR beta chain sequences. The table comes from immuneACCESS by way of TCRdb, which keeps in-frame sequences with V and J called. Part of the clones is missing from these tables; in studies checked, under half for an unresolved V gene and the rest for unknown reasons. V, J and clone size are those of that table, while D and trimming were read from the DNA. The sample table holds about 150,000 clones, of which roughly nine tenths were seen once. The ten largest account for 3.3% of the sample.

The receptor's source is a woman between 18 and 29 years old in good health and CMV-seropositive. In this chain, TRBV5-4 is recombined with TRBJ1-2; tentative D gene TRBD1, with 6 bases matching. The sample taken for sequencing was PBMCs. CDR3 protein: CASSPRGTREGLSYGYTF. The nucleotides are TGTGCCAGCAGCCCGAGGGGGACAAGGGAGGGCCTGAGCTATGGCTACACCTTC.